Listed below are T cell receptor beta chains from one sample, sequenced in a study of blood T cell repertoires in COVID-19. TCRdb's copy holds only in-frame clones and misses some; the assay was immunoSEQ multiplex PCR. The data contain about 130,000 clones, around 87% of them singletons. Sequenced input: peripheral blood. Receptors were obtained from a woman aged 60-70 years with acute or convalescent COVID-19. The CDR3 runs from the conserved cysteine through the conserved F or W. D genes are given only for firm matches. The size entry is marked missing in some rows and otherwise reads once, few, many or a size class.

>TRBD1|TRBJ1-1|TRBV12-5|NA
CATSDRPGEAFF
TGTGCTACCTCGGACAGGCCCGGGGAAGCTTTCTTT
>TRBD1|TRBJ1-4|TRBV11-3|NA
CASSFTGGINEKLFF
TGTGCCAGCAGCTTTACAGGGGGGATTAATGAAAAACTGTTTTTT
>TRBD1|TRBJ1-1|TRBV3-1/TRBV3-2|NA
CASKDRLLLNTEAFF
TGTGCCAGCAAGGACAGGCTCCTCCTGAACACTGAAGCTTTCTTT
>NA|TRBJ2-7|TRBV30|NA
CARAVRWRPYEQYF
TGTGCCCGGGCCGTGCGGTGGAGGCCCTACGAGCAGTACTTC
>NA|TRBJ2-1|TRBV6-4|NA
CASSDMGSPIFYNEQFF
TGTGCCAGCAGTGACATGGGCAGTCCCATTTTCTACAATGAGCAGTTCTTC
>NA|TRBJ1-6|TRBV2|NA
CASSERGYQGSYNSPLHF
TGTGCCAGCAGTGAAAGGGGGTATCAGGGCTCCTATAATTCACCCCTCCACTTT
>NA|TRBJ1-2|TRBV19|NA
CASSWPRNGYTF
TGTGCCAGTAGTTGGCCGCGGAATGGCTACACCTTC
>TRBD1|TRBJ1-3|TRBV6-5|few
CASSSARGHGNTIYF
TGTGCCAGCAGCTCAGCAAGGGGGCACGGAAACACCATATATTTT
>TRBD1|TRBJ2-3|TRBV6-4|NA
CASSASGQGADTQYF
TGTGCCAGCAGCGCCTCCGGACAGGGCGCAGATACGCAGTATTTT
>TRBD2|TRBJ2-5|TRBV3-1/TRBV3-2|NA
CASSQLPSGSLQETQYF
TGTGCCAGCAGCCAACTCCCTAGCGGGAGTCTCCAAGAGACCCAGTACTTC
>TRBD1|TRBJ2-7|TRBV14|NA
CASSQGGGQGQYEQYF
TGTGCCAGCAGCCAAGGTGGGGGACAGGGCCAATACGAGCAGTACTTC
>NA|TRBJ2-1|TRBV2|NA
CASRGGGGYNEQFF
TGTGCCAGCAGGGGAGGGGGAGGATACAATGAGCAGTTCTTC
>TRBD2|TRBJ2-3|TRBV12-5|NA
CASGPSGGTDTQYF
TGTGCTAGTGGGCCGTCGGGGGGGACAGATACGCAGTATTTT
>TRBD1|TRBJ2-2|TRBV7-9|NA
CASSQTGYGTGELFF
TGTGCCAGCAGCCAGACAGGGTATGGCACCGGGGAGCTGTTTTTT
>NA|TRBJ2-1|TRBV11-2|NA
CASSLAQGIEQFF
TGTGCCAGCAGCTTAGCCCAGGGCATTGAGCAGTTCTTC
>NA|TRBJ1-5|TRBV28|NA
CASSQPGQHQPQHF
TGTGCCAGCAGTCAACCCGGACAGCATCAGCCCCAGCATTTT
>TRBD2|TRBJ2-1|TRBV6-5|NA
CASSRGGPSYEQFF
TGTGCCAGCAGTCGGGGAGGGCCGTCTTATGAGCAGTTCTTC
>TRBD1|TRBJ1-3|TRBV2|NA
CASMGTERSAIYF
TGTGCCAGCATGGGGACAGAAAGGAGTGCCATATATTTT
>NA|TRBJ2-5|TRBV5-1|once
CASSLEGEGQETQYF
TGCGCCAGCAGCTTGGAGGGGGAGGGCCAGGAGACCCAGTACTTC
>TRBD1|TRBJ1-1|TRBV6-5|NA
CASSLASGQGKAFF
TGTGCCAGCAGTCTCGCTTCGGGACAGGGAAAAGCTTTCTTT
>NA|TRBJ1-2|TRBV2|NA
CASSEYPGYGYTF
TGTGCCAGCAGTGAATACCCAGGGTATGGCTACACCTTC
>NA|TRBJ1-1|TRBV7-9|NA
CASSLELRTEAFF
TGTGCCAGCAGCTTAGAGTTGAGGACTGAAGCTTTCTTT
>NA|TRBJ2-1|TRBV5-4|NA
CASSSGGGAYNEQFF
TGTGCCAGCAGCTCGGGGGGCGGGGCCTACAATGAGCAGTTCTTC
>TRBD1|TRBJ1-2|TRBV27|NA
CASSSGQGINYGYTF
TGTGCCAGCAGTTCGGGACAGGGGATTAACTATGGCTACACCTTC
>NA|TRBJ1-2|TRBV27|NA
CASRGLTAYGYTF
TGTGCCAGCAGGGGGCTGACAGCGTATGGCTACACCTTC
>NA|TRBJ1-5|TRBV24-1|NA
CATSEQGNQPQHF
TGTGCCACCAGTGAGCAGGGGAATCAGCCCCAGCATTTT
>NA|TRBJ2-2|TRBV19|NA
CASSIVGGTNTGELFF
TGTGCCAGTAGTATTGTGGGGGGAACAAACACCGGGGAGCTGTTTTTT
>TRBD1|TRBJ1-1|TRBV5-1|NA
CASSLDRQGRTEAFF
TGCGCCAGCAGCTTGGATCGACAGGGTCGCACTGAAGCTTTCTTT
>TRBD1|TRBJ2-5|TRBV6-5|NA
CASKGADRETQYF
TGTGCCAGCAAGGGGGCGGACCGGGAGACCCAGTACTTC